What follows describes a single T cell receptor beta chain. The data belong to a study of blood T cell repertoires in COVID-19. Overall study context: The origin of the acute and convalescent COVID-19 samples was the United States, Italy and Spain. PBMCs, B-cell-depleted T cells, or T cells provided the cDNA or gDNA that made up the material.

CDR1 and CDR2 (germline): SGDLS, YYNGEE. Trimming took off 6 bases at V and 5 bases at J, with 15 bases between the two ends. This CDR3 spans 15 amino acids. As processed by the authors: Amplification with reference gene primers provided the estimates of nucleated cell counts. Libraries were prepared by immunoSEQ multiplex PCR; TCRdb keeps only in-frame clonotypes and omits some of them. That table furnishes V, J and clone size, whereas the DNA furnished D and trimming. The sample holds about 200,000 clones; over 75% are singletons and the top ten take about 0.54%. The clonotype comes from a man aged 50-60 years with acute or convalescent COVID-19. Specimen: peripheral blood. This chain joins TRBV9 and TRBJ1-6, with D maybe TRBD1 (5 bases). The CDR3 is CASTRDGTNNSPLHF. Here the CDR3 DNA reads TGTGCCAGCACTCGAGACGGGACTAATAATTCACCCCTCCACTTT.